The sequence of this T cell receptor (beta chain) was determined in a study of T cell changes during pregnancy in multiple sclerosis. The protocol was immunoSEQ multiplex PCR, while the TCRdb copy is restricted to in-frame clones and leaves out a portion. Of tens of thousands of clones listed, about 88% were seen once; the top ten hold about 0.6%. This specimen consisted of CD4+ T cells from peripheral blood mononuclear cells, obtained in the first trimester of pregnancy. This TCR was recovered from a female donor with multiple sclerosis, enrolled in a pregnancy study.

CDR3 sequence (DNA): TGCGCCAGCAGCTTAGGGGGACAGGGTACAAATGAGCAGTTCTTC. Its translation is CASSLGGQGTNEQFF. This chain links TRBV5-1 with TRBJ2-1, with 9 positions matching TRBD1. The CDR3 extends over 15 amino acids. V was clipped by 2 bases and J by 7 bases; unmatched bases: 7. Germline V gene data show CDR1 as SGHRS and CDR2 as YFSETQ.